The 18 T cell receptor beta chains listed next were all sequenced from one sample in a study of T cell responses to AZD1222 COVID-19 vaccine. This table comes from immunoSEQ multiplex PCR, and its TCRdb copy is limited to in-frame clones, with some not included. In the table there are about 130,000 clones, around 90% of which are singletons. The sequenced sample was peripheral blood, obtained on day 0 of AZD1222 vaccination. The receptors come from an adult in good health.

The chain is built from TRBV9 and TRBJ2-2; D is uncertain. This CDR3 region has 14 residues. V was shortened by 4 bases and J by 2 bases, with 9 bases between the two germline ends. Per germline, CDR1 SGDLS and CDR2 YYNGEE. The CDR3 DNA sequence: TGTGCCAGCAGCCCAAGAACCAACACCGGGGAGCTGTTTTTT. Translation: CASSPRTNTGELFF. The variable domain in full, completed from reference TRBV9 and TRBJ2-2, reads DSGVTQTPKHLITATGQRVTLRCSPRSGDLSVYWYQQSLDQGLQFLIQYYNGEERAKGNILERFSAQQFPDLHSELNLSSLELGDSALYFCASSPRTNTGELFFGEGSRLTVL.

The rearrangement uses TRBV28 and TRBJ1-5, with 7 bases matching TRBD1. J lost 4 bases, V lost 4 bases, and 4 bases had no gene match. Germline values: CDR1 MDHEN, CDR2 SYDVKM. The CDR3 has 14 amino acids. The CDR3 loop is CASSYIQGNQPQHF. As DNA, the CDR3 is TGTGCCAGCAGTTACATACAGGGGAATCAGCCCCAGCATTTT.

The J gene is TRBJ2-1, the V gene TRBV27; 11 bases are shared with TRBD2. This CDR3 region has 15 residues. With 6 bases clipped from V and 2 bases from J, the junction kept 3 bases outside the gene matches. Germline V gene lookup returns CDR1 MNHEY and CDR2 SMNVEV (reference sequence). The CDR3 loop reads CASRLAGGPYNEQFF. In DNA form, the CDR3 reads TGTGCCAGCAGATTAGCGGGAGGGCCCTACAATGAGCAGTTCTTC.

In this sample, this clone turned up once. This chain connects TRBV5-1 to TRBJ2-3, with 7 nucleotides matching TRBD1. Germline V gives CDR1 SGHRS, CDR2 YFSETQ. There are 16 residues in the CDR3. The V gene end was trimmed by 7 bases and the J gene end by 1 base; junction bases not matched to a gene: 12. The CDR3 nucleotides read TGCGCCAGCTCCCAGGGGGACGGCGCGGGCACAGATACGCAGTATTTT. It translates to CASSQGDGAGTDTQYF.

The rearrangement links TRBV3-1 (or the pseudogene TRBV3-2) to TRBJ1-3, with no clear D. This CDR3 is 17 amino acids long. With 0 bases removed from V and 0 bases from J, the gap between germline ends came to 12 bases. Germline CDR1 is LGHDT and CDR2 is YNNKEL (reference sequence). Here the CDR3 reads CASSQEGLRNSGNTIYF. The CDR3 region has the DNA TGTGCCAGCAGCCAAGAAGGGTTGAGGAACTCTGGAAACACCATATATTTT.

CDR3 protein: CASSQDWTGAGGYTF. CDR3 DNA: TGTGCCAGCAGCCAAGATTGGACAGGCGCTGGGGGCTACACCTTC. V usage is TRBV3-1 (or the pseudogene TRBV3-2) and J usage is TRBJ1-2, with 7 nucleotides matching TRBD1. The CDR3 extends over 15 amino acids. V was clipped by 0 bases and J by 8 bases; unmatched bases: 9. CDR1 is LGHDT, CDR2 YNNKEL, per germline (reference sequence).

The rearrangement links TRBV30 to TRBJ1-1; D uncertain. Per the germline V gene, CDR1 is GTSNPN and CDR2 is SVGIG (reference sequence). The CDR3 is 12 residues long. The V gene lost 4 bases and the J gene lost 6 bases, with 12 bases spanning the gap. The CDR3 bases are TGTGCCTGGAAATATCAGGACGCTGAAGCTTTCTTT. Protein product: CAWKYQDAEAFF.

The genes are TRBV28 and TRBJ2-3; no clear D. The CDR3 length is 15 residues. V was pared by 2 bases and J by 1 base, with 10 bases between. In germline, CDR1 is MDHEN, CDR2 SYDVKM. The CDR3 DNA reads as TGTGCCAGCAGTTTAGGGTTTGGCCGCACAGATACGCAGTATTTT. Its protein product is CASSLGFGRTDTQYF.

The chain recombines TRBV19 with TRBJ2-1, with D uncertain. Between the trimmed V and J ends, which lost 3 bases and 7 bases, there was a span of 10 bases. CDR3 length equals 13 residues. CDR1 is LNHDA, CDR2 SQIVND, per germline (reference sequence). Here the CDR3 reads CASSIVPRNEQFF. The CDR3 DNA reads TGTGCCAGTAGTATTGTACCCCGGAATGAGCAGTTCTTC.

This clone has a handful of counts. The chain uses TRBV28 and TRBJ1-6, with 12 nucleotides matching TRBD1. The V and J ends lost 2 bases and 7 bases, in that order; junction bases with no gene match: 9. The germline V gene has CDR1 MDHEN and CDR2 SYDVKM. This CDR3 is 18 amino acids long. CDR3 amino acids: CASSLRSGGTGGNSPLHF. The CDR3 DNA is TGTGCCAGCAGTTTACGATCCGGAGGGACAGGGGGCAATTCACCCCTCCACTTT.

The chain carries TRBV5-4 and TRBJ1-2, with D unclear. The CDR3 runs to 14 residues. With 6 bases removed from V and 0 bases from J, the gap between germline ends came to 12 bases. Germline V lookup: CDR1 SGHNT, CDR2 YYREEE (reference sequence). CDR3 amino acids: CASTPWAANYGYTF. CDR3 DNA: TGTGCCAGCACGCCGTGGGCAGCTAACTATGGCTACACCTTC.

This clone was found once. V gene TRBV9 combines with J gene TRBJ1-3; D possibly corresponds to TRBD1 (5 bases). V was pared by 0 bases and J by 4 bases, with 11 bases between. CDR1 and CDR2 from the germline V gene are SGDLS and YYNGEE. The CDR3 runs to 15 residues. This CDR3 is CASSVAGARGNTIYF. The CDR3 bases are TGTGCCAGCAGCGTAGCCGGGGCGAGGGGAAACACCATATATTTT.

This clone was picked up a small number of times. V gene TRBV5-1 combines with J gene TRBJ1-4; a possible D gene is TRBD1 (5 bases). Trimming removed 0 bases from V and 5 bases from J, with 11 bases in between. Germline V gene sequence: CDR1 SGHRS, CDR2 YFSETQ. The CDR3 covers 15 residues. The DNA of the CDR3 is TGCGCCAGCAGCTTGGTCCAGGGAGGAAATGAAAAACTGTTTTTT. Translating it yields CASSLVQGGNEKLFF.

This chain uses TRBV3-1 (or the pseudogene TRBV3-2) with TRBJ1-1; tentative D call: TRBD1 (6 bases). Per germline, CDR1 LGHDT and CDR2 YNNKEL (reference sequence). Between the trimmed V and J ends, which lost 3 bases and 2 bases, there was a span of 13 bases. CDR3 length: 15 amino acids. This CDR3 reads CASSHTGTPNTEAFF. CDR3 in DNA: TGTGCCAGCAGCCACACCGGGACACCCAACACTGAAGCTTTCTTT.

V gene TRBV7-3 combines with J gene TRBJ1-1; no definite D call. Germline V gives CDR1 SGHTA, CDR2 FQGTGA. V lost 0 bases and J lost 5, with 10 bases in between. CDR3 length equals 14 residues. The CDR3 is CASSLTILGTEAFF. Written as DNA, the CDR3 is TGTGCCAGCAGCTTAACGATATTGGGGACTGAAGCTTTCTTT.

The chain carries TRBV6-6 and TRBJ1-3, with no clear D. The V gene's germline CDR1 is MNHNY and CDR2 SVGAGI (reference sequence). Trimming took 5 bases from V and 0 from J, leaving 11 bases between them. This CDR3 is 15 amino acids long. The CDR3 DNA is TGTGCCAGCAGTCACAGTCTTTCCTCTGGAAACACCATATATTTT. This sequence encodes CASSHSLSSGNTIYF.

J is TRBJ1-6 and V is TRBV2; D possibly corresponds to TRBD1 (5 bases). Germline CDR1 reads SNHLY; CDR2 reads FYNNEI. The germline V and J ends were trimmed by 10 bases and 9 bases, with 16 bases remaining between them. This CDR3 comprises 13 residues. The CDR3 DNA is TGTGCCAACAGAGGGGACCTTCGTTCACCCCTCCACTTT. This sequence encodes CANRGDLRSPLHF.

The chain has TRBV11-2 and TRBJ1-1, with TRBD1 as a possible D gene (6 bases). Trimming pared 0 bases from V and 1 base from J, leaving 12 bases between. CDR3 length equals 16 residues. Germline V gene sequence: CDR1 SGHAT, CDR2 FQNNGV. The CDR3 sequence: CASSLDPAGANTEAFF. The CDR3 DNA follows: TGTGCCAGCAGCTTAGATCCGGCAGGGGCGAACACTGAAGCTTTCTTT. The whole variable domain, filled in from reference TRBV11-2 and TRBJ1-1, reads EAGVAQSPRYKIIEKRQSVAFWCNPISGHATLYWYQQILGQGPKLLIQFQNNGVVDDSQLPKDRFSAERLKGVDSTLKIQPAKLEDSAVYLCASSLDPAGANTEAFFGQGTRLTVV.